The 5 T cell receptor beta chains given below trace back to one sample, sequenced in a study of T cells in localized non-small cell lung cancer. The table came from immunoSEQ multiplex PCR; TCRdb's copy has only in-frame clones and leaves some out. The repertoire holds about 28,000 clones, less than 95% seen once, with around 30% in the top ten. Here the sequenced sample was peripheral blood, taken before any cancer treatment. Receptors were obtained from a female donor of 60 years or more with stage I lung adenocarcinoma.

V and J are TRBV7-6 and TRBJ2-3; D possibly matches TRBD1 or TRBD2 (5 bases each). V was cut by 4 bases and J by 6 bases, with 14 bases left in between. Germline-derived CDR1 and CDR2 are SGHVS and FNYEAQ. This CDR3 contains 14 residues. This CDR3 reads CASSSGTRGDTQYF. CDR3 DNA: TGTGCCAGCAGCTCCGGGACCCGAGGGGATACGCAGTATTTT.

The gene calls are TRBV13 and TRBJ2-3; a possible D gene is TRBD2 (6 bases). This CDR3 comprises 13 residues. V dropped 4 bases and J dropped 3 bases, with 8 bases sitting between them. The germline V gene has CDR1 PRHDT and CDR2 FYEKMQ (reference sequence). The CDR3, as DNA: TGTGCCAGCAGCTCCGGGGGTACAGATACGCAGTATTTT. It encodes CASSSGGTDTQYF.

This sequence joins TRBV11-2 and TRBJ1-1, with D tentatively TRBD1 (5 bases). Germline V lookup: CDR1 SGHAT, CDR2 FQNNGV. This CDR3 is 17 amino acids long. V was pared by 0 bases and J by 3 bases, with 17 bases between. CDR3: CASSLDRGRGRYTEAFF. Written as DNA, the CDR3 is TGTGCCAGCAGCTTAGATCGAGGGAGGGGAAGGTACACTGAAGCTTTCTTT.

The chain is built from TRBV29-1 and TRBJ1-1, with no clear D. The CDR3 runs to 12 residues. Germline CDR1 reads SQVTM; CDR2 reads ANQGSEA. Trimming removed 5 bases from V and 4 bases from J, with 11 bases in between. The CDR3 protein is CSVRGIGTEAFF. CDR3 DNA sequence: TGCAGCGTTAGAGGGATCGGCACTGAAGCTTTCTTT.

This chain uses TRBV28 with TRBJ1-6; a weak D match, TRBD1 (5 bases). CDR3 length: 15 residues. The V end lost 8 bases, the J end lost 7 bases, and 18 bases lay between the germline ends. CDR1 is MDHEN and CDR2 is SYDVKM in the germline V gene. CDR3 in amino acids: CASGPLRGVNSPLHF. CDR3 nucleotide sequence: TGTGCCAGCGGACCCTTGAGAGGGGTAAATTCACCCCTCCACTTT. The variable domain in full, with the rest retrieved from reference TRBV28 and TRBJ1-6, is DVKVTQSSRYLVKRTGEKVFLECVQDMDHENMFWYRQDPGLGLRLIYFSYDVKMKEKGDIPEGYSVSREKKERFSLILESASTNQTSMYLCASGPLRGVNSPLHFGNGTRLTVT.